The subject of this entry is one TCR beta chain. Study processing details: The assay estimated nucleated cells by amplifying reference gene primers. Repertoires were generated with immunoSEQ multiplex PCR, while TCRdb's copy carries only in-frame clones and drops some. V and J calls and clone size are copied from that table; D and trimming were computed from the DNA. The table lists under 450,000 clones, roughly 90% of them singletons. The data are from a study of blood T cell repertoires in COVID-19. About the research overall: Whether acute or convalescent, the COVID-19 samples came from the United States, Italy and Spain. The cDNA or gDNA used as material had been derived from T cells, B-cell-depleted T cells, or PBMCs.

Followed over time, Seattle patients had been enrolled while infection was active. J was trimmed by 5 bases and V by 5 bases; bases with no gene match: 12. Germline lookup yields CDR1 LNHNV and CDR2 YYDKDF (reference sequence). The CDR3 sequence is 17 residues long. The chain joins TRBV15 to TRBJ2-3, with 11 bases lining up with TRBD1. The TCR comes from a woman aged 60-70 years with COVID-19, enrolled during active disease. Sequencing was performed on peripheral blood. CDR3 nucleotide sequence: TGTGCCACCAGCGGCTTTAGCGGACAGGGGGCTGGAGATACGCAGTATTTT. Residues: CATSGFSGQGAGDTQYF.